This TCR beta chain was found in a study of technical replicates of blood from a handful of donors. This clone was seen only a few times. V was trimmed by 2 bases and J by 3 bases, leaving 13 bases between them. Germline V lookup: CDR1 MNHEY, CDR2 SVGAGI. There are 15 residues in the CDR3. Method: immunoSEQ multiplex PCR; TCRdb's copy keeps in-frame clones and lacks some. The sample includes tens of thousands of clones, under 90% of them seen just once. The chain links TRBV6-5 to TRBJ1-2; D ambiguous. The sequence derives from a human donor in good health. Some clones in this sample may be carry-over from other donors' samples. Sequencing was performed on PBMCs. CDR3 coding DNA: TGTGCCAGCAGTTACCCCAGAGGCTCCTACTATGGCTACACCTTC. This translates into CASSYPRGSYYGYTF.